These T cell receptor beta chains were read from a single sample in a study of spatial heterogeneity in lung cancer. TCRdb passed the 5' RACE reads through MiXCR, listing each CDR3 protein once. The repertoire consists of approximately 13,000 distinct CDR3 sequences, with 11% to 15% occurring once and the leading ten covering around 40%. The sequenced sample was PBMCs, obtained at surgery. Receptors were obtained from a male donor with early-stage non-small cell lung cancer. Each CDR3 is given with its conserved first and last residue. The D gene is left open where the match is weak. The size entry is marked missing in some rows and otherwise reads once, few, many or a size class.

CDR3,DNA,size,V,J,D
CASSDMPGPGELFF,TGTGCCAGCAGTGATATGCCAGGGCCCGGGGAGCTGTTTTTT,many,TRBV6-1,TRBJ2-2,-
CASSSPPGTGTSSGNTIYF,TGTGCCAGCAGTTCCCCCCCCGGGACAGGGACCAGCTCTGGAAACACCATATATTTT,-,TRBV12-3/TRBV12-4,TRBJ1-3,TRBD1
CASSTPSTDYTDTQYF,TGTGCCAGCAGTACACCCTCTACAGATTACACAGATACGCAGTATTTT,-,TRBV6-2/TRBV6-3,TRBJ2-3,-
CASSQILGGETQYF,TGTGCCAGCAGCCAGATCCTAGGAGGTGAGACCCAGTACTTC,many,TRBV21-1,TRBJ2-5,-
CASSQTGGWVNTEAFF,TGTGCCAGCAGCCAGACAGGGGGTTGGGTGAACACTGAAGCTTTCTTT,-,TRBV3-1,TRBJ1-1,TRBD1
CASLGQLYGYTF,TGTGCCAGCCTCGGACAACTTTATGGCTACACCTTC,-,TRBV25-1,TRBJ1-2,-
CASSLGGSDTEAFF,TGTGCCAGCAGTCTGGGGGGGTCAGACACTGAAGCTTTCTTT,once,TRBV6-1,TRBJ1-1,-
CASSSRGGVSYEQYF,TGTGCCAGCAGCTCCCGCGGGGGAGTCTCCTACGAGCAGTACTTC,-,TRBV7-9,TRBJ2-7,TRBD2
CASSPGTESLGETQYF,TGTGCCAGCAGTCCGGGGACAGAAAGCCTGGGGGAGACCCAGTACTTC,-,TRBV28,TRBJ2-5,TRBD1
CASSSKRGEQFF,TGTGCCAGCAGTTCCAAACGGGGAGAGCAGTTCTTC,many,TRBV6-2/TRBV6-3,TRBJ2-1,-
CASSQGGGPYNEQFF,TGTGCCAGCAGCCAAGGAGGTGGACCCTACAATGAGCAGTTCTTC,few,TRBV16,TRBJ2-1,-
CATSREGATNEKLFF,TGTGCCACCAGCAGGGAGGGGGCAACTAATGAAAAACTGTTTTTT,few,TRBV15,TRBJ1-4,-
CASSPTGTARNQPQHF,TGCGCCAGCAGCCCGACCGGGACAGCGAGGAATCAGCCCCAGCATTTT,few,TRBV4-1,TRBJ1-5,TRBD1
CSARGPGISGVGEQYF,TGCAGTGCTAGAGGTCCTGGGATATCTGGGGTCGGCGAGCAGTACTTC,-,TRBV20-1,TRBJ2-7,-
CASSFGGNTEAFF,TGTGCCAGCAGCTTCGGGGGGAACACTGAAGCTTTCTTT,few,TRBV7-9,TRBJ1-1,-
CASNGGGAGELFF,TGTGCCAGCAACGGGGGAGGGGCCGGGGAGCTGTTTTTT,many,TRBV7-6,TRBJ2-2,TRBD2
CASSQEGQDYEQYF,TGCGCCAGCAGCCAAGAAGGTCAGGACTACGAGCAGTACTTC,many,TRBV4-1,TRBJ2-7,-
CASSPGFRQPQHF,TGTGCCAGTAGTCCGGGTTTTCGTCAGCCCCAGCATTTT,-,TRBV19,TRBJ1-5,-
CASSQRGQVRVGYTF,TGTGCCAGCAGCCAACGGGGACAGGTCAGGGTTGGCTACACCTTC,few,TRBV14,TRBJ1-2,TRBD1
CASGGFSYEQYF,TGTGCCAGCGGTGGATTTTCCTACGAGCAGTACTTC,many,TRBV28,TRBJ2-7,-
CASSLGVAGELFF,TGTGCCAGCAGCTTGGGGGTCGCCGGGGAGCTGTTTTTT,few,TRBV7-9,TRBJ2-2,-
CASSQGSLDISEQYF,TGTGCCAGCAGCCAGGGTTCCTTGGACATATCCGAGCAGTACTTC,many,TRBV4-2,TRBJ2-7,-
CASSLGPGANVLTF,TGTGCCAGCAGCTTAGGGCCTGGGGCCAACGTCCTGACTTTC,-,TRBV7-9,TRBJ2-6,-
CASSSLLTGVAYEQYF,TGTGCCAGCAGCTCACTATTGACAGGGGTAGCCTACGAGCAGTACTTC,many,TRBV7-9,TRBJ2-7,TRBD1
CSVVWGTGELFF,TGCAGCGTTGTCTGGGGGACCGGGGAGCTGTTTTTT,many,TRBV29-1,TRBJ2-2,-
CASSVAGTRSDEQFF,TGTGCCAGCAGCGTAGCTGGGACTAGGTCGGATGAGCAGTTCTTC,-,TRBV9,TRBJ2-1,TRBD2
CASSLQGYGTEAFF,TGTGCCAGCAGCCTCCAGGGTTATGGCACTGAAGCTTTCTTT,many,TRBV14,TRBJ1-1,-
CSASGTGPEKLFF,TGCAGCGCCTCCGGGACAGGGCCCGAAAAACTGTTTTTT,many,TRBV29-1,TRBJ1-4,TRBD1
CASSQDWDGTSNQPQHF,TGTGCCAGCAGCCAAGACTGGGACGGAACTAGCAATCAGCCCCAGCATTTT,few,TRBV4-2,TRBJ1-5,-
CASSSEKLFF,TGTGCCAGCAGTTCTGAAAAACTGTTTTTT,many,TRBV27,TRBJ1-4,-
CASSQDGRRYEQFF,TGTGCCAGCAGCCAAGATGGCAGGCGGTATGAGCAGTTCTTC,-,TRBV4-2,TRBJ2-1,-
CASSQGTGGRNEQYF,TGCGCCAGCAGCCAAGGGACAGGGGGAAGGAACGAGCAGTACTTC,many,TRBV4-3,TRBJ2-7,TRBD1
CASFWDNSNQPQHF,TGTGCCAGCTTTTGGGACAATAGCAATCAGCCCCAGCATTTT,-,TRBV6-1,TRBJ1-5,-
CASSLEYGTETQYF,TGTGCCAGCAGCTTAGAGTACGGGACCGAGACCCAGTACTTC,-,TRBV7-2,TRBJ2-5,-
CASSQDLAEGRTQYF,TGTGCCAGCAGCCAAGATCTAGCGGAGGGTCGGACCCAGTACTTC,-,TRBV3-1,TRBJ2-5,TRBD2
CASSSGGSDEKLFF,TGTGCCAGCTCTTCGGGGGGGTCCGACGAAAAACTGTTTTTT,many,TRBV3-1,TRBJ1-4,-
CASSIHLAGSEQYF,TGTGCCAGCAGTATCCACTTGGCAGGAAGCGAGCAGTACTTC,-,TRBV28,TRBJ2-7,-
CASRPGQGPSNQPQHF,TGTGCCAGCAGGCCCGGCCAGGGTCCTAGCAATCAGCCCCAGCATTTT,few,TRBV6-2/TRBV6-3,TRBJ1-5,-
CASSSATVNYGYTF,TGTGCCAGCAGCTCAGCGACGGTGAACTATGGCTACACCTTC,-,TRBV7-2,TRBJ1-2,-
CASSLEGTSYGYTF,TGCGCCAGCAGCTTGGAGGGCACCTCCTATGGCTACACCTTC,-,TRBV5-1,TRBJ1-2,-
CASIYRGSNQPQHF,TGTGCCAGCATCTACAGGGGGAGCAATCAGCCCCAGCATTTT,-,TRBV25-1,TRBJ1-5,TRBD1
CSAGTDYEQYF,TGCAGTGCTGGGACAGACTACGAGCAGTACTTC,few,TRBV20-1,TRBJ2-7,TRBD1